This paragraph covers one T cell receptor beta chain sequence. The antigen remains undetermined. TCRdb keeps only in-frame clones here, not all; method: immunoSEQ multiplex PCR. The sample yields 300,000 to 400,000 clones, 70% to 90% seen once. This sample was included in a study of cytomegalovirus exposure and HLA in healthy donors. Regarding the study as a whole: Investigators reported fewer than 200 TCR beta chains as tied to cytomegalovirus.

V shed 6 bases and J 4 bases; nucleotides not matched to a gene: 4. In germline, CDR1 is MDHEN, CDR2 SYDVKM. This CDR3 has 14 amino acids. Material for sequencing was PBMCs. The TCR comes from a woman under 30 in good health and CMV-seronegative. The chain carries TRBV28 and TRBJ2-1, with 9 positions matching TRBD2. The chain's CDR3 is CASSIAGGYNEQFF. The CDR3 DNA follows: TGTGCCAGCAGCATCGCGGGGGGGTACAATGAGCAGTTCTTC. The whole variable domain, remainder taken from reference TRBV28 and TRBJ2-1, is DVKVTQSSRYLVKRTGEKVFLECVQDMDHENMFWYRQDPGLGLRLIYFSYDVKMKEKGDIPEGYSVSREKKERFSLILESASTNQTSMYLCASSIAGGYNEQFFGPGTRLTVL.